This T cell receptor (beta chain) was sequenced for a study of shared clonotypes between healthy human individuals. The germline V and J ends were trimmed by 2 bases and 6 bases, with 9 bases remaining between them. CDR3 length: 12 amino acids. The germline V gene has CDR1 SGHRS and CDR2 YFSETQ. Here immunoSEQ multiplex PCR was the method, and the copy in TCRdb shows in-frame clones only, minus some. This sample carries about 2,500,000 clones, roughly 92% of them seen once, and the ten largest clones take more than 0.12%. Specimen: naive CD4+ T cells sorted from blood. The subset here: CD45RA+ positively selected. The TCR was taken from a man younger than 35 in good health. The chain joins TRBV5-1 to TRBJ2-7, with a possible D match to TRBD1 (5 bases). The CDR3 spells CASSLGASEQYF. Written as DNA, the CDR3 is TGCGCCAGCAGCTTAGGGGCAAGCGAGCAGTACTTC.